The 29 T cell receptor beta chains below all came from one sample that was sequenced in a study of vaccination effects on CD4 cells after COVID-19. Expansion of antigen-specific CD4+ T cells with viral peptide pools was carried out by the ViraFEST assay before sequencing. A 10-day culture period preceded the isolation of CD4+ T cells. The participants, recipients of two vaccine doses, got either BNT162b2 or mRNA-1273. Using immunoSEQ multiplex PCR, the repertoire was profiled, and TCRdb retains in-frame clones only, with some absent. Of 15,000 or so clones detected, roughly three quarters appear once; the ten largest clones hold approximately 17%. No antigens are known for them. The sample consisted of CD4+ T cells from PBMCs cultured with HCoV-NL63 spike peptides, taken after COVID-19 vaccination. These receptors all stem from a human donor who received a COVID-19 vaccine.

The chain couples TRBV5-1 to TRBJ1-2; no firm D call. The V gene's germline CDR1 is SGHRS and CDR2 YFSETQ. This CDR3 has 12 residues. V dropped 0 bases and J dropped 5 bases, with 5 bases sitting between them. The DNA of the CDR3 is TGCGCCAGCAGCTTGGAAGGGTATGGCTACACCTTC. Encoded protein: CASSLEGYGYTF.

The gene calls are TRBV7-2 and TRBJ1-2, with 7 bases fitting TRBD1. The ends lost 5 bases at V and 8 bases at J; junction bases unmatched: 14. Germline CDR1 and CDR2: SGHTA and FQGNSA. This CDR3 spans 15 amino acids. CDR3 DNA sequence: TGTGCCAGCAGCCGTAGGGGAGGGGGCTTGGAGGGCTACACCTTC. Translated, it gives CASSRRGGGLEGYTF.

The chain is built from TRBV14 and TRBJ2-3, with D uncertain. V lost 4 bases and J lost 7, with 12 bases in between. CDR1 is SGHDN and CDR2 is FVKESK in the germline V gene. The CDR3 loop spans 13 amino acids. The CDR3 region is CASSLGETYTQYF. CDR3 nucleotide sequence: TGTGCCAGCAGCCTGGGTGAGACCTATACGCAGTATTTT.

The J gene is TRBJ2-5, the V gene TRBV6-2 or TRBV6-3, with 8 bases identical to TRBD2. Germline CDR1 and CDR2: MNHEY and SVGEGT. The CDR3 length is 15 residues. Trimming cost V 5 bases and J 1 base; bases outside gene matches: 6. CDR3 nucleotides: TGTGCCAGCAGTCGGGGGGGGACATTCCAAGAGACCCAGTACTTC. Encoded protein: CASSRGGTFQETQYF.

The V call is TRBV7-9, the J call TRBJ1-2; tentative D call: TRBD1 (5 bases). The CDR3 has 16 amino acids. V was cut by 6 bases and J by 0 bases, with 17 bases left in between. Germline assignment: CDR1 SEHNR and CDR2 FQNEAQ (reference sequence). CDR3 nucleotides: TGTGCCAGCAGTTCTTCTCTGGGACTAGCTAACTATGGCTACACCTTC. Encoded protein: CASSSSLGLANYGYTF.

The chain links TRBV18 to TRBJ2-3; 9 bases are shared with TRBD1. The CDR3 is 14 amino acids. V was clipped by 3 bases and J by 3 bases; unmatched bases: 1. CDR1 and CDR2 (germline): KGHSH, LQKENI. CDR3 DNA: TGTGCCAGCTCACCCGGGACAGGGACAGATACGCAGTATTTT. The encoded protein is CASSPGTGTDTQYF.

V is TRBV3-1 (or the pseudogene TRBV3-2) and J is TRBJ2-3, with 14 bases lining up with TRBD2. The CDR3 length is 18 residues. The ends lost 5 bases at V and 0 bases at J; junction bases unmatched: 7. Germline-derived CDR1 and CDR2 are LGHDT and YNNKEL (reference sequence). The CDR3 loop reads CASSSRLAGGTSTDTQYF. The CDR3 region has the DNA TGTGCCAGCAGCTCCCGACTAGCGGGGGGGACTAGCACAGATACGCAGTATTTT.

V gene TRBV5-1 combines with J gene TRBJ2-2; the match to TRBD1 covers 9 bases. CDR3 size: 16 residues. Germline V CDR1 and CDR2: SGHRS, YFSETQ. Losses at the gene ends were 1 base for V and 2 bases for J; bases not matched to a gene: 3. This CDR3 reads CASSLLGQGNTGELFF. The CDR3 nucleotides read TGCGCCAGCAGCTTGCTGGGACAGGGAAACACCGGGGAGCTGTTTTTT.

The gene calls are TRBV4-1 and TRBJ2-7; TRBD2 is a possible D gene (6 bases). The CDR3 has 14 amino acids. V was clipped by 4 bases and J by 2 bases, with 12 bases between them. CDR1 is MGHRA, CDR2 YSYEKL, per germline. The CDR3: CASSPGDSPYEQYF. DNA of the CDR3: TGCGCCAGCAGCCCGGGGGACTCCCCCTACGAGCAGTACTTC.

This rearrangement joins TRBV3-1 (or the pseudogene TRBV3-2) to TRBJ2-5, with D possibly TRBD2 on 6 matching bases. V gave up 4 bases and J gave up 5 bases, with 17 bases separating them. The CDR3 is 15 amino acids. Germline assignment: CDR1 LGHDT and CDR2 YNNKEL (reference sequence). This CDR3 is CASSRRHGSGETQYF. In DNA, the CDR3 is TGTGCCAGCAGCCGACGCCACGGGAGTGGCGAGACCCAGTACTTC.

This chain uses TRBV28 with TRBJ1-2; D is undetermined. This CDR3 region has 14 residues. V gave up 5 bases and J gave up 5 bases, with 15 bases separating them. Germline-derived CDR1 and CDR2 are MDHEN and SYDVKM. CDR3 protein: CASSPLDGGYGYTF. CDR3 sequence (DNA): TGTGCCAGCAGTCCCTTGGACGGAGGTTATGGCTACACCTTC.

V is TRBV7-3 and J is TRBJ1-2; 9 positions match TRBD1. V shed 4 bases and J 9 bases; nucleotides not matched to a gene: 6. CDR1 is SGHTA, CDR2 FQGTGA, per germline. This CDR3 has 13 amino acids. CDR3 in DNA: TGTGCCAGCAGCTCCGCGGGACAGGGTAGCTACACCTTC. Protein: CASSSAGQGSYTF. Looking up the rest from reference TRBV7-3 and TRBJ1-2 gives the full variable domain: GAGVSQTPSNKVTEKGKYVELRCDPISGHTALYWYRQSLGQGPEFLIYFQGTGAADDSGLPNDRFFAVRPEGSVSTLKIQRTERGDSAVYLCASSSAGQGSYTFGSGTRLTVV.

This clone occurred a few times. J is TRBJ1-2 and V is TRBV2; TRBD1 is a possible D gene (5 bases). The V and J ends lost 4 bases and 7 bases respectively, with 16 bases between them. Germline-derived CDR1 and CDR2 are SNHLY and FYNNEI. The CDR3 totals 14 residues. The CDR3 DNA reads as TGTGCCAGCAGTGTAGAAAGGCAGGGCGGTGGCTACACCTTC. Translated: CASSVERQGGGYTF. The whole variable domain, remainder taken from reference TRBV2 and TRBJ1-2, is EPEVTQTPSHQVTQMGQEVILRCVPISNHLYFYWYRQILGQKVEFLVSFYNNEISEKSEIFDDQFSVERPDGSNFTLKIRSTKLEDSAMYFCASSVERQGGGYTFGSGTRLTVV.

The chain links TRBV21-1 to TRBJ2-5; TRBD1, the table's D call, was not compared with the DNA. TRBV21-1 is noted as a pseudogene. The CDR3 totals 14 residues. Here the CDR3 reads CASSDPQGLETQYF. The CDR3 DNA follows: TGTGCCAGCAGCGATCCACAGGGTCTGGAGACCCAGTACTTC.

The chain employs TRBV6-6 and TRBJ1-4; D gene unclear. The CDR3 totals 13 residues. V was shortened by 8 bases and J by 3 bases, with 10 bases between the two germline ends. In germline, CDR1 is MNHNY, CDR2 SVGAGI (reference sequence). CDR3 in amino acids: CASGSRSNEKLFF. Here the CDR3 DNA reads TGTGCCAGCGGATCGAGGTCTAATGAAAAACTGTTTTTT.

V usage is TRBV5-1 and J usage is TRBJ2-7; TRBD1 aligns across 7 bases. Per the germline V gene, CDR1 is SGHRS and CDR2 is YFSETQ. The CDR3 covers 15 residues. Trimming cost V 1 base and J 3 bases; bases outside gene matches: 7. As DNA, the CDR3 is TGCGCCAGCAGCTTGTCTCAGGGGGTACTCTACGAGCAGTACTTC. It translates to CASSLSQGVLYEQYF.

The rearrangement uses TRBV28 and TRBJ2-3, with D possibly TRBD2 on 6 matching bases. Germline lookup yields CDR1 MDHEN and CDR2 SYDVKM. This CDR3 spans 17 amino acids. The V end lost 3 bases, the J end lost 1 base, and 17 bases lay between the germline ends. The CDR3 DNA sequence: TGTGCCAGCAGTTTTAGGGGCGGGATTCCTGGCACAGATACGCAGTATTTT. This translates into CASSFRGGIPGTDTQYF.

The V call is TRBV30, the J call TRBJ2-1; a weak D match, TRBD1 (5 bases). The germline V gene encodes CDR1 GTSNPN and CDR2 SVGIG (reference sequence). CDR3 length: 13 residues. V shed 0 bases and J shed 7 bases, with 10 bases lying between them. CDR3 sequence: CAWSVQVFNEQFF. As DNA, the CDR3 is TGTGCCTGGAGTGTACAGGTTTTTAATGAGCAGTTCTTC.

The gene calls are TRBV15 and TRBJ1-1; D might be TRBD1 (6 bases). Germline CDR1 reads LNHNV; CDR2 reads YYDKDF (reference sequence). Trimming removed 3 bases at V and 9 bases at J, with 14 bases between. CDR3 size: 13 residues. The CDR3, as DNA: TGTGCCACCAGCAGCCGGGACACGGGGAAAGCTTTCTTT. It specifies CATSSRDTGKAFF.

The chain joins TRBV4-3 to TRBJ2-3; possibly TRBD1 for D (6 bases). The CDR3 spans 17 residues. V lost 0 bases and J 2 bases, leaving 15 bases between the germline ends. Germline V gene data show CDR1 as LGHNA and CDR2 as YSLEER. CDR3 region: CASSQEPSRTATDTQYF. In DNA form, the CDR3 reads TGCGCCAGCAGCCAAGAGCCGAGTAGGACAGCCACAGATACGCAGTATTTT.

This clone has only one observation. One end of the junction does not line up with germline, which may come from a read error. This chain uses TRBV5-1 with TRBJ1-5, with D possibly being TRBD1 (6 bases). The CDR3 extends over 14 amino acids. Per the germline V gene, CDR1 is SGHRS and CDR2 is YFSETQ. CDR3 region: CASSRDGGNQPQHF. For the CDR3, the DNA is TGCGCCAGCAGCCGGGACGGGGGCAACCAGCCCCAGCATTTT.

DNA of the CDR3: TGTGCCAGCAGCTTATCCCCAACAGGGGCCCGCACAGATACGCAGTATTTT. Translated, it gives CASSLSPTGARTDTQYF. The chain couples TRBV11-3 to TRBJ2-3, with 7 bases that match TRBD1. Germline CDR1 reads SGHNT; CDR2 reads YENEEA. The ends lost 2 bases at V and 1 base at J; junction bases unmatched: 9. The CDR3 length is 17 residues.

The V call is TRBV18, the J call TRBJ1-6; D is unresolved. The germline V gene encodes CDR1 KGHSH and CDR2 LQKENI. The CDR3 contains 13 residues. V lost 0 bases and J lost 4, with 1 base in between. CDR3: CASSPPYNSPLHF. The CDR3, as DNA: TGTGCCAGCTCACCACCTTATAATTCACCCCTCCACTTT.

This clone was detected only once. V usage is TRBV10-3 and J usage is TRBJ1-2, with D uncertain. V lost 2 bases, J lost 2 bases, and 12 bases lay in between. Germline assignment: CDR1 ENHRY and CDR2 SYGVKD. This CDR3 spans 15 amino acids. In DNA form, the CDR3 reads TGTGCCATCAGTGAGGGGGTACTTAGGAACTATGGCTACACCTTC. It specifies CAISEGVLRNYGYTF.

This chain uses TRBV6-2 or TRBV6-3 with TRBJ2-2, with 9 nucleotides matching TRBD1. V lost 6 bases, J lost 8 bases, and 10 bases stayed unmatched. The CDR3 consists of 15 residues. Germline CDR1 reads MNHEY; CDR2 reads SVGEGT. The CDR3 reads CASSRGQGKPGELFF. As DNA, the CDR3 is TGTGCCAGCAGCCGGGGACAGGGAAAACCAGGGGAGCTGTTTTTT.

The chain links TRBV5-1 to TRBJ1-2; D might be TRBD1 (5 bases). The CDR3 has 18 residues. V was trimmed by 3 bases and J by 4 bases, leaving 25 bases between them. Per germline, CDR1 SGHRS and CDR2 YFSETQ. The CDR3: CASSSLLLDTPGTYGYTF. The CDR3 DNA follows: TGCGCCAGCAGCTCCCTCCTCCTGGACACTCCGGGTACCTATGGCTACACCTTC.

This clone was seen once. This chain connects TRBV28 to TRBJ2-3; 7 nucleotides align to TRBD2. CDR3 length equals 15 residues. J was trimmed by 5 bases and V by 6 bases; bases with no gene match: 11. Germline V lookup: CDR1 MDHEN, CDR2 SYDVKM. CDR3 sequence: CASSSPGGMGDTQYF. The CDR3 DNA sequence: TGTGCCAGCAGCTCCCCGGGAGGCATGGGAGATACGCAGTATTTT.

This chain links TRBV10-3 with TRBJ2-1; TRBD2 aligns across 12 bases. V lost 2 bases and J lost 5; bases outside the gene matches: 4. The CDR3 extends over 16 amino acids. Germline V CDR1 and CDR2: ENHRY, SYGVKD. DNA of the CDR3: TGTGCCATCAGTGAGAATCTAGCGGGAGGGGACAATGAGCAGTTCTTC. Residues: CAISENLAGGDNEQFF.

This rearrangement joins TRBV30 to TRBJ1-6; D gene uncertain. The V end was cut by 3 bases, the J end by 6 bases, with 6 bases between. Germline CDR1 and CDR2: GTSNPN and SVGIG (reference sequence). The length of the CDR3 is 12 residues. Written as DNA, the CDR3 is TGTGCCTGGAGCCGACCTAATTCACCCCTCCACTTT. This translates into CAWSRPNSPLHF.